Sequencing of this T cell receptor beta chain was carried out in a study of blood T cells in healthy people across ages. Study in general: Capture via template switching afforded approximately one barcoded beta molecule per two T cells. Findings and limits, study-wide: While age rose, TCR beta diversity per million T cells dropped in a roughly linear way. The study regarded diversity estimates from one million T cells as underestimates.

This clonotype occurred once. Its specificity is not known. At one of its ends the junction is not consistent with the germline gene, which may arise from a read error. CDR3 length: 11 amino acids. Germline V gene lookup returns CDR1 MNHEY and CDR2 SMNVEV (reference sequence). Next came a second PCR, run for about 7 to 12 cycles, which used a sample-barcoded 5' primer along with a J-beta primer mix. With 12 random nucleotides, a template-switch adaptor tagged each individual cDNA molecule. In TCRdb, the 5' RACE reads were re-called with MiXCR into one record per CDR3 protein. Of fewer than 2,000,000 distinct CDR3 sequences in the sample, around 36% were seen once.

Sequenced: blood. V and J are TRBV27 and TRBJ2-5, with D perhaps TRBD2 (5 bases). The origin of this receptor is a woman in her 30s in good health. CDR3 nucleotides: TGTGCCAGCAGTCTCGGGGAGACCCAGGACTTC. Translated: CASSLGETQDF.